The clone carrying this TCR beta chain was found once. Its target is unknown. Noted time point: baseline pretreatment blood. Noted treatment: 15 Gy SBRT to primary tumor, nephrectomy 4 weeks later. After SBRT, blood was collected at 2 and 4 weeks, plus baseline. Clear cell pathology was present in this patient's renal cell carcinoma. Method: immunoSEQ multiplex PCR; TCRdb's copy keeps in-frame clones and lacks some. The sample yields 130,000 to 150,000 clones, around 89% seen once. The V and J ends lost 6 bases and 4 bases respectively, with 13 bases between them. Germline V CDR1 and CDR2: MNHNY, SVGAGI (reference sequence). CDR3 length equals 14 residues. The sample belongs to a study of radiation and T cells in renal cell carcinoma. Study overall: Nephrectomy followed 15 Gy stereotactic body radiation by 4 weeks. Findings and limits, study-wide: Top tumor clonotypes rose in blood 2 weeks post-radiation, then contracted.

The chain employs TRBV6-6 and TRBJ1-5; weak D call: TRBD1 (6 bases). This specimen consisted of blood, obtained from a patient whose treatment included radiotherapy and nephrectomy. The source is a woman between 65 and 79 years old with renal cell carcinoma. DNA of the CDR3: TGTGCCAGCAGCCGGGACATCGGGAATCAGCCCCAGCATTTT. It specifies CASSRDIGNQPQHF.